This TCR beta chain was sequenced for a study of regulatory dendritic cells for organ transplantation. V was trimmed by 1 base and J by 7 bases, leaving 8 bases between them. This CDR3 contains 11 residues. Germline V gives CDR1 GTSNPN, CDR2 SVGIG (reference sequence). Method: immunoSEQ multiplex PCR; TCRdb's copy keeps in-frame clones and lacks some. The table lists about 21,000 clones, 65% to 90% of them singletons. Regarding the study as a whole: Mature dendritic cells appeared to drive more memory CD8+ clonal expansion than regulatory ones. Memory CD8+ T cells were the most oligoclonal; naive cells were highly diverse. The authors noted considerable between-person heterogeneity in alloreactive memory CD8+ cells.

Comment on this clone: Its specificity is not known.

Sorted subsets were CFSE-labeled and cultured approximately 5 days with allogeneic dendritic cells. The chain is built from TRBV30 and TRBJ2-7; either TRBD1 or TRBD2 may supply D (5 bases each). Sequencing was done on a sample of naive CD4+ T cells from blood cultured with dendritic cells. Subset specified: CD45RA+ naive T cells. The source is a human donor in good health. This CDR3 reads CAWSGGREQYF. The CDR3, as DNA: TGTGCCTGGAGTGGGGGACGGGAGCAGTACTTC.